These 14 T cell receptor beta chains came from one sample sequenced in a study of cytomegalovirus exposure and HLA in healthy donors. This PCR relied on a set of 60 Vbeta primers and 13 Jbeta primers. Sequencing was performed with immunoSEQ multiplex PCR; in TCRdb, only in-frame clones are kept and a portion is missing. The sample yields 90,000 to 120,000 clones, 73% seen once. Sequenced: PBMCs. The receptors come from a man aged 25-45 years in good health and CMV-seronegative.

This clone was counted a few times. The V and J genes are TRBV7-2 and TRBJ2-2; D call uncertain. The CDR3 runs to 15 residues. The V gene lost 0 bases and the J gene lost 2 bases, with 7 bases spanning the gap. Germline values: CDR1 SGHTA, CDR2 FQGNSA. The CDR3 region is CASSLATVNTGELFF. The CDR3 nucleotides are TGTGCCAGCAGCTTAGCAACAGTAAACACCGGGGAGCTGTTTTTT.

The rearrangement joins TRBV30 to TRBJ2-3, with TRBD1 matching 9 bases. The trim removed 2 bases at V and 4 bases at J, leaving 4 bases unmatched. The CDR3 covers 14 residues. From germline, CDR1 is GTSNPN and CDR2 SVGIG (reference sequence). The CDR3: CAWSSGTGSDTQYF. The CDR3 DNA is TGTGCCTGGAGTAGTGGGACAGGGTCAGATACGCAGTATTTT.

This sequence joins TRBV7-6 and TRBJ2-3; 9 nucleotides agree with TRBD1. This CDR3 has 16 residues. Losses at the gene ends were 1 base for V and 4 bases for J; bases not matched to a gene: 6. CDR1 and CDR2 from the germline V gene are SGHVS and FNYEAQ. CDR3 sequence reads: CASSLGTGVRSDTQYF. The DNA for the CDR3 is TGTGCCAGCAGCTTAGGGACAGGGGTCCGGTCAGATACGCAGTATTTT.

For this clone: Other DNA sequences from this sample encode an identical CDR3 as well. V and J are TRBV11-2 and TRBJ2-7, with a possible D match to TRBD2 (5 bases). V lost 0 bases and J lost 5, with 8 bases in between. CDR3 length equals 13 residues. The germline V gene encodes CDR1 SGHAT and CDR2 FQNNGV. The CDR3 DNA is TGTGCCAGCAGCTTAGATATGCGGGACGAGCAGTACTTC. It yields the protein CASSLDMRDEQYF.

The V gene is TRBV19, the J gene TRBJ2-1; D may be TRBD1 (6 bases). V lost 3 bases and J lost 8, with 26 bases in between. This CDR3 spans 18 amino acids. Looked up from germline, CDR1 is LNHDA and CDR2 is SQIVND (reference sequence). CDR3 sequence reads: CASSIFKATRPGVDEQFF. The CDR3 bases are TGTGCCAGTAGTATTTTTAAGGCCACGCGCCCAGGGGTCGATGAGCAGTTCTTC.

The rearrangement joins TRBV6-6 to TRBJ2-7; 8 bases fit TRBD1. This CDR3 region has 13 residues. V trimming: 5 bases; J trimming: 4 bases; junction bases outside the gene matches: 4. Germline V gene lookup returns CDR1 MNHNY and CDR2 SVGAGI (reference sequence). CDR3: CASSQGAAYEQYF. In DNA, the CDR3 is TGTGCCAGCAGTCAGGGGGCTGCTTACGAGCAGTACTTC.

V is TRBV9 and J is TRBJ1-4; no firm D call. V lost 0 bases and J 14 bases, leaving 11 bases between the germline ends. The CDR3 contains 12 residues. Germline V gene lookup returns CDR1 SGDLS and CDR2 YYNGEE. DNA of the CDR3: TGTGCCAGCAGCGTAGACGAGACACAGCTGTTTTTT. It translates to CASSVDETQLFF.

This chain links TRBV7-2 with TRBJ1-1; TRBD1 might be the D (6 bases). The CDR3 is made up of 13 amino acids. V shed 5 bases and J shed 1 base, with 8 bases lying between them. Germline CDR1 SGHTA, CDR2 FQGNSA. The CDR3 loop is CASSMTGNTEAFF. CDR3 coding DNA: TGTGCCAGCAGCATGACAGGGAACACTGAAGCTTTCTTT.

The chain recombines TRBV16 with TRBJ2-7, with 9 bases matching TRBD2. V lost 3 bases and J lost 4; bases outside the gene matches: 7. This CDR3 spans 15 amino acids. Germline V gives CDR1 KGHSY, CDR2 FQNENV. The CDR3 coding sequence is TGTGCCAGCAGCCAGTCAGCGGGAGGAGGGTACGAGCAGTACTTC. Amino acid sequence: CASSQSAGGGYEQYF.

V usage is TRBV7-3 and J usage is TRBJ2-1, with 12 nucleotides matching TRBD2. Germline lookup yields CDR1 SGHTA and CDR2 FQGTGA. The CDR3 totals 15 residues. Trimming cost V 2 bases and J 12 bases; bases outside gene matches: 8. As DNA, the CDR3 is TGTGCCAGCAGCTTAGGTGGGCTAGCGGGAGGGGGGCAGTTCTTC. This encodes CASSLGGLAGGGQFF.

This sequence joins TRBV6-1 and TRBJ2-3, with TRBD2 matching 9 bases. This CDR3 is built from 16 residues. Per germline, CDR1 MNHNS and CDR2 SASEGT. The trim removed 0 bases at V and 4 bases at J, leaving 5 bases unmatched. CDR3 in DNA: TGTGCCAGCAGTGAAGCGCTTAGCGGGGGTGCAGATACGCAGTATTTT. Its translation: CASSEALSGGADTQYF.

On this clone: The same CDR3 arises from other DNA sequences in this sample as well. The chain recombines TRBV6-6 with TRBJ1-5, with 8 bases identical to TRBD1. The ends lost 9 bases at V and 4 bases at J; junction bases unmatched: 11. In germline, CDR1 is MNHNY, CDR2 SVGAGI (reference sequence). CDR3 length equals 15 residues. The CDR3 loop is CASTLSGQENQPQHF. In DNA form, the CDR3 reads TGTGCCAGTACACTATCGGGACAGGAGAATCAGCCCCAGCATTTT.

This rearrangement joins TRBV6-1 to TRBJ2-7; D is ambiguous. CDR1 and CDR2 (germline): MNHNS, SASEGT. Between the trimmed V and J ends, which lost 7 bases and 2 bases, there was a span of 12 bases. CDR3 length: 13 amino acids. CDR3 sequence (DNA): TGTGCCAGCACCTTAAACTCCCCCTACGAGCAGTACTTC. Translation gives CASTLNSPYEQYF.

V and J are TRBV5-1 and TRBJ2-5, with 12 bases lining up with TRBD1. CDR1 and CDR2 (germline): SGHRS, YFSETQ. This CDR3 has 16 residues. V trimming: 0 bases; J trimming: 3 bases; junction bases outside the gene matches: 3. In DNA, the CDR3 is TGCGCCAGCAGCTTGGCCGGGACAGGGGGCGAAGAGACCCAGTACTTC. Protein product: CASSLAGTGGEETQYF.